The text below deals with one T cell receptor beta chain. Its cognate antigen is unknown. This sample stems from a study of T cell responses to AZD1222 COVID-19 vaccine. Study-wide results and limits: Repertoires were obtained only post-peak T cell response.

Generated by immunoSEQ multiplex PCR, the TCRdb table keeps only in-frame clones and is missing some. The sample shows fewer than 150,000 clones, approximately 90% of them seen only once. J lost 3 bases, V lost 5 bases, and 1 base had no gene match. CDR1 and CDR2 (germline): SEHNR, FQNEAQ (reference sequence). The CDR3 is made up of 14 amino acids. Sequencing was performed on peripheral blood, taken on day 0 of AZD1222 vaccination. The TCR comes from an adult in good health. The gene calls are TRBV7-9 and TRBJ1-6, with 7 bases matching TRBD1. CDR3 amino acids: CASSAGGYNSPLHF. The CDR3 coding sequence is TGTGCCAGCAGCGCAGGGGGCTATAATTCACCCCTCCACTTT.